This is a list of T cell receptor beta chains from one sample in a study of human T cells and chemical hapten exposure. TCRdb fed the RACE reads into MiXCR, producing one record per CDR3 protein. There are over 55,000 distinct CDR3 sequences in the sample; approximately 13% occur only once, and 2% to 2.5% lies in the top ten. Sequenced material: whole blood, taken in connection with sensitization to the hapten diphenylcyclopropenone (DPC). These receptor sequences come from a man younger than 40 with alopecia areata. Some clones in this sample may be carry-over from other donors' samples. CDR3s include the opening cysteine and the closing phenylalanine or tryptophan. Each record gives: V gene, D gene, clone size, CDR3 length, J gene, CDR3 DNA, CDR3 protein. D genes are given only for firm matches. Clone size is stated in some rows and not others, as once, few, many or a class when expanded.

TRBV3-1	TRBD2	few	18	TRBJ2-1	TGTGCCAGCAGCCAAGCTAGCGGGGGGGCTAGCTCCTACAATGAGCAGTTCTTC	CASSQASGGASSYNEQFF
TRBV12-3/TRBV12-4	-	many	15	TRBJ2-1	TGTGCCAGCAGATCTAACAGGGACCGGGGCAATGAGCAGTTCTTC	CASRSNRDRGNEQFF
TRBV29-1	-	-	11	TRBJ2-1	TGCAGCGTTGAGAGGGTCAATGAGCAGTTCTTC	CSVERVNEQFF
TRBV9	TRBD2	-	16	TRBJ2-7	TGTGCCAGCAGCTTAGCGGGGGCAGCAGGCTCCTACGAGCAGTACTTC	CASSLAGAAGSYEQYF
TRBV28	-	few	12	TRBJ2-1	TGTGCCATCCAAGCCGAGGAAAATGAGCAGTTCTTC	CAIQAEENEQFF
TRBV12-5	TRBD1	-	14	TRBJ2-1	TGTGCTAGTGGTTCGGGACAGGGTAGTGATGAGCAGTTCTTC	CASGSGQGSDEQFF
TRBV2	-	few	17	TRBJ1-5	TGTGCCAGCGGAGAGTTGGGACTGGTGGAAAGCAATCAGCCCCAGCATTTT	CASGELGLVESNQPQHF
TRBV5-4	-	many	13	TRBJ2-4	TGTGCCAGCAGCTTTCAATTGGAACACATTCAGTACTTC	CASSFQLEHIQYF
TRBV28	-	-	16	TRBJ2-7	TGTGCCAGCAGTCCAAACTTCGGCATTAGCTCCTACGAGCAGTACTTC	CASSPNFGISSYEQYF
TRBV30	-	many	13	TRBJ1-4	TGTGCCTGGAGTGTACGGACTAATGAAAAACTGTTTTTT	CAWSVRTNEKLFF
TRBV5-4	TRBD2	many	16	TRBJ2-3	TGTGCCAGCAGCCTCACTAGCGGGGGAGGATCAGATACGCAGTATTTT	CASSLTSGGGSDTQYF
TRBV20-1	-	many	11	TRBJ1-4	TGCAGTGCTAGCGGCCAGGAAAAACTGTTTTTT	CSASGQEKLFF
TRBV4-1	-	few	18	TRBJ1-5	TGCGCCAGCAGCGCTCTCCTCCGGGGATCGGGGAGCAATCAGCCCCAGCATTTT	CASSALLRGSGSNQPQHF
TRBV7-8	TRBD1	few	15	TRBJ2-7	TGTGCCAGCAGCTTGAGGAGGACAGGGTCCTACGAGCAGTACTTC	CASSLRRTGSYEQYF
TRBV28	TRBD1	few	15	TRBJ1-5	TGTGCCAGCAGTTTCGGGACAGGCCCTTCATTGCCCCAGCATTTT	CASSFGTGPSLPQHF
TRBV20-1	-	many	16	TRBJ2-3	TGCAGTGCTAGACTGGTGAGCGTGAATTTCCGGGATACGCAGTATTTT	CSARLVSVNFRDTQYF
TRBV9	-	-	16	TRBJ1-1	TGTGCCAGCAGCGTAATACCTGGGCAGGGAAACACTGAAGCTTTCTTT	CASSVIPGQGNTEAFF
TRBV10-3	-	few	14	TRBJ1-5	TGTGCCATCAGTGAGTTGGAGACCGGTCAGCCCCAGCATTTT	CAISELETGQPQHF
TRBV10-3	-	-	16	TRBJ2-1	TGTGCCATCAGTACAGCTTTCGGGGAATCCTACAATGAGCAGTTCTTC	CAISTAFGESYNEQFF
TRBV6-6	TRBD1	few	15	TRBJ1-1	TGTGCCAGCAGCAAGGGACAGACTGGGAACACTGAAGCTTTCTTT	CASSKGQTGNTEAFF
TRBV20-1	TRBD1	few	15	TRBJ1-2	TGCAGTGCTAGAGCCGGGACAGGGGGCAACTATGGCTACACCTTC	CSARAGTGGNYGYTF
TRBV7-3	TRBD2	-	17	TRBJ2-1	TGTGCCAGCAGCTTAATCCCGCGAGGCGGGGGGGTAAATGAGCAGTTCTTC	CASSLIPRGGGVNEQFF
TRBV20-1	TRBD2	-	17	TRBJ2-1	TGCAGTGCACCTCGACTAGCGGGGGATATCGGCTACAATGAGCAGTTCTTC	CSAPRLAGDIGYNEQFF
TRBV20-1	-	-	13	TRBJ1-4	TGCAGTGCTGAAAACAGGGCAGGTGAAAAACTGTTTTTT	CSAENRAGEKLFF
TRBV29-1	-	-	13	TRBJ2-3	TGCAGCGTTCTTCGGGGGAACACAGATACGCAGTATTTT	CSVLRGNTDTQYF
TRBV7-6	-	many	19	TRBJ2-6	TGTGCCAGCAGCCACCCGAGGACGCAACCATCCTCTGGGGCCAACGTCCTGACTTTC	CASSHPRTQPSSGANVLTF
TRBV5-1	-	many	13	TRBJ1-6	TGCGCCAGCAGCTTGGAGGGGCATTCACCCCTCCACTTT	CASSLEGHSPLHF
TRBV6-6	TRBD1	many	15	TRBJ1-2	TGTGCCAGCAGTCCAAAGGGGACAGGGCCTTGGGGCTACACCTTC	CASSPKGTGPWGYTF
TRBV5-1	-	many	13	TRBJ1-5	TGCGCCAGCAGCTTGGGACAGTCATGGCCCCAGCATTTT	CASSLGQSWPQHF
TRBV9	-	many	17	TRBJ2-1	TGTGCCAGCAGCTCGCGGACCCCTGAGAGCTCCTACAATGAGCAGTTCTTC	CASSSRTPESSYNEQFF
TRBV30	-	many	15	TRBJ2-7	TGTGCCTGGAGCCATCCCCGGGGCATAAACTACGAGCAGTACTTC	CAWSHPRGINYEQYF
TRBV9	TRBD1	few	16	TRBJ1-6	TGTGCCAGCAGCGTAGATCCGGGACAGGGGGTTTCACCCCTCCACTTT	CASSVDPGQGVSPLHF
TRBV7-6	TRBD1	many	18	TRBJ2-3	TGTGCCAGCAGCTTCCGGGACAGGGATCTCGATGACGGAGATACGCAGTATTTT	CASSFRDRDLDDGDTQYF
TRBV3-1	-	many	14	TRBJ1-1	TGTGCCAGCAGCCAACGACCCGGCTACACTGAAGCTTTCTTT	CASSQRPGYTEAFF
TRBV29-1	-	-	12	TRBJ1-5	TGCAGCGTCGGCAGGGTGGGTCAGCCCCAGCATTTT	CSVGRVGQPQHF
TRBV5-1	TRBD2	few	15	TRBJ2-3	TGCGCCAGCAGTCAGCGGGGCCGTAGCACAGATACGCAGTATTTT	CASSQRGRSTDTQYF
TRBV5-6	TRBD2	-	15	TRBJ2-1	TGTGTCAGCAGCAGAACTAGCGGGGGTTACAATGAGCAGTTCTTC	CVSSRTSGGYNEQFF
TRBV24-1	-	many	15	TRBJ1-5	TGTGCCACCAGTGATACAGGACAGAGCAATCAGCCCCAGCATTTT	CATSDTGQSNQPQHF
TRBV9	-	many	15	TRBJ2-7	TGTGCCAGCAGCGTAGAGGCAGGACGAGCCTACGAGCAGTACTTC	CASSVEAGRAYEQYF
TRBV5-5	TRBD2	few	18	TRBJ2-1	TGTGCCAGCAGCTTGACTATAGCGGGGGGGCACTCCTACAATGAGCAGTTCTTC	CASSLTIAGGHSYNEQFF
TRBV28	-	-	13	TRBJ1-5	TGTGCCAGCAGGGGAGACAGTTGGCAGCCCCAGCATTTT	CASRGDSWQPQHF
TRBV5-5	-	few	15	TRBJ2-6	TGTGCCAGCAGCGTCCGGGGCTCTGGGGCCAACGTCCTGACTTTC	CASSVRGSGANVLTF
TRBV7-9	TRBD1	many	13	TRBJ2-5	TGTGCCAGCAGCCGGGGACAGGAAGAGACCCAGTACTTC	CASSRGQEETQYF
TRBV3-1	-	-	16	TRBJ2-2	TGTGCCAGCAGCACACGATCAGGGGCGAACACCGGGGAGCTGTTTTTT	CASSTRSGANTGELFF
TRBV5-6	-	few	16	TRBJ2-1	TGTGCCAGCAGCTATGGCCTGGTATCCTCCTACAATGAGCAGTTCTTC	CASSYGLVSSYNEQFF
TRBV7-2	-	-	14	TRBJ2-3	TGTGCCAGCAGCCTATCTGGGGGGTCAGATACGCAGTATTTT	CASSLSGGSDTQYF
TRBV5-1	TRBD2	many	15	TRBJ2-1	TGCGCCAGCAGCCTCGGGACTAGCGCCTACAATGAGCAGTTCTTC	CASSLGTSAYNEQFF